The rows below give T cell receptor beta chains drawn from one sample of a study of CD4 T cells in relation to SARS-CoV-2 and coronaviruses. Only in-frame clones appear in the TCRdb table, and some are missing; sequencing was by immunoSEQ multiplex PCR. The sample holds approximately 50,000 clones, around 92% seen once. Source material: naive CD4+ T cells from PBMCs. The receptors here all came from an adult with COVID-19. The CDR3 runs from the conserved cysteine through the conserved F or W. Each record gives: CDR3 DNA, CDR3 protein, D gene, V gene, J gene, clone size. The D gene is left open where the match is weak. Rows may omit the clone size; those that give it use once, few, many or a size class.

TGTGCCAGCAGTTTGGGAAGCGGGAGGGCCAGCGAGCAGTTCTTC	CASSLGSGRASEQFF	TRBD2	TRBV28	TRBJ2-1	-
TGTGCCAGCAGTTTATGGTTTGTCCCCGACACCGGGGAGCTGTTTTTT	CASSLWFVPDTGELFF	-	TRBV27	TRBJ2-2	-
TGTGCCAGCCGGGGGACAAGCCAAGAGACCCAGTACTTC	CASRGTSQETQYF	-	TRBV2	TRBJ2-5	-
TGTGCCAGCTCACGAACCACGATGGCCCAAGAGACCCAGTACTTC	CASSRTTMAQETQYF	-	TRBV18	TRBJ2-5	-
TGTGCCAGTAGGGCGACAGGGTACAATGAGCAGTTCTTC	CASRATGYNEQFF	TRBD1	TRBV19	TRBJ2-1	-
TGTGCCAGCAGCCGAACGAGCGGGAGTCGGGAGCTGTTTTTT	CASSRTSGSRELFF	TRBD2	TRBV3-1/TRBV3-2	TRBJ2-2	few
TGTGCCAGCAGTTTCGACAGGGTGTATGGCTACACCTTC	CASSFDRVYGYTF	TRBD1	TRBV28	TRBJ1-2	-
TGTGCCAGCAGCCAGAAAAGACAGGGTGTGGTTCGCGCCGGGGAGCTGTTTTTT	CASSQKRQGVVRAGELFF	TRBD1	TRBV3-1/TRBV3-2	TRBJ2-2	-
TGTGCCAGCACCTCACTAGCGGGAGGCCTCAATGAGCAGTTCTTC	CASTSLAGGLNEQFF	TRBD2	TRBV6-5	TRBJ2-1	-
TGTGCCAGCAGTTACCGGACCCCTGAGTCACCCCTCCACTTT	CASSYRTPESPLHF	-	TRBV6-2/TRBV6-3	TRBJ1-6	-
TGTGCCAGCAGGTCTCAGGGGGGGACTAGCAGATACACCGGGGAGCTGTTTTTT	CASRSQGGTSRYTGELFF	TRBD2	TRBV27	TRBJ2-2	-
TGTGCCAGCAGTAACAGGGGTGAAGCTTTCTTT	CASSNRGEAFF	TRBD1	TRBV7-9	TRBJ1-1	few
TGTGCCAGCAGGGGGACAGGTCTTAATCAGCCCCAGCATTTT	CASRGTGLNQPQHF	TRBD1	TRBV2	TRBJ1-5	-
TGTGCCAGCGCCGGGACAGGGTACAGAGCCCAGTACTTC	CASAGTGYRAQYF	TRBD1	TRBV19	TRBJ2-5	-
TGCGCCAGCAGCCAAGGGGGGGGAAGCGGGAGCTCCTGGGAGACCCAGTACTTC	CASSQGGGSGSSWETQYF	TRBD2	TRBV4-1	TRBJ2-5	-
TGTGCCAGCAGCTTAGGCCACGATCAGCCCCAGCATTTT	CASSLGHDQPQHF	-	TRBV7-2	TRBJ1-5	once
TGTGCCAGCAGCTTGGGAAGTTTGAGCGGTTCCCAGCATTTT	CASSLGSLSGSQHF	-	TRBV5-6	TRBJ1-5	few
TGTGCCAGCAGCTTAGGCGACAGGACAGGGTCCCTTGGCGAGCAGTACTTC	CASSLGDRTGSLGEQYF	TRBD1	TRBV7-9	TRBJ2-7	-
TGTGCCAGCAGCAAAGAGACTGGGAGAGTGGAGACCCAGTACTTC	CASSKETGRVETQYF	-	TRBV11-2	TRBJ2-5	-
TGCAGCGTACGGGACAGGGGGGTCAGCGGGGAGCTGTTTTTT	CSVRDRGVSGELFF	TRBD1	TRBV29-1	TRBJ2-2	-
TGTGCCAGCAGCTTATCACGTACTAATGAAAAACTGTTTTTT	CASSLSRTNEKLFF	-	TRBV7-8	TRBJ1-4	-
TGTGCCAGCAGTGAAAATTGGCCCATCAACGAGCAGTACTTC	CASSENWPINEQYF	-	TRBV6-1	TRBJ2-7	-
TGCGCCAGCAGCAACTTGGGGTCTGGAAACACCATATATTTT	CASSNLGSGNTIYF	-	TRBV5-1	TRBJ1-3	-
TGTGCCAGCAGCTACGGGATAAGGGACTCCTACGAGCAGTACTTC	CASSYGIRDSYEQYF	-	TRBV11-1	TRBJ2-7	-
TGTGCCAGCAGTAAATCCACGCGGGGGTTTGAAAAACTGTTTTTT	CASSKSTRGFEKLFF	-	TRBV5-8	TRBJ1-4	-
TGTGCCAGCAGTCCGGACAGCGCATACACTGAAGCTTTCTTT	CASSPDSAYTEAFF	-	TRBV5-6	TRBJ1-1	once
TGTGCCAGCAGTTTAACGAGGAACACTGAAGCTTTCTTT	CASSLTRNTEAFF	-	TRBV28	TRBJ1-1	-
TGTGCCAGCAGGTCCTCTTTCTCAGATACGCAGTATTTT	CASRSSFSDTQYF	-	TRBV5-6	TRBJ2-3	-
TGTGCCACTCAAGGGCCAACGAGGGAGGGCCCCTACGAGCAGTACTTC	CATQGPTREGPYEQYF	TRBD2	TRBV19	TRBJ2-7	-
TGTGCCAGCAGCAGAAGAGGACGGGCTGGAAACACCATATATTTT	CASSRRGRAGNTIYF	-	TRBV21-1	TRBJ1-3	-
TGTGCCAGCAGTGACGGGCCGAATCAGCCCCAGCATTTT	CASSDGPNQPQHF	-	TRBV2	TRBJ1-5	once
TGTGCCAGCTCCTTTGGGCCAGGGGAGTATGGCTACACCTTC	CASSFGPGEYGYTF	-	TRBV18	TRBJ1-2	-
TGTGCCAGCAGGCCAGACAGAATCACTGAAGCTTTCTTT	CASRPDRITEAFF	-	TRBV6-5	TRBJ1-1	-
TGTGCCAGCAGTCGACGGGGTAGCGGCTACACCTTC	CASSRRGSGYTF	-	TRBV9	TRBJ1-2	-
TGTGCCAGCAGTCTAGGGGTCGGAAACACCGGGGAGCTGTTTTTT	CASSLGVGNTGELFF	-	TRBV7-8	TRBJ2-2	-
TGTGCCAGCAGTGGGACTAGCAGACACAATGAGCAGTTCTTC	CASSGTSRHNEQFF	TRBD2	TRBV2	TRBJ2-1	-
TGTGCCAGTTCTCGATCAACATCAGCGGAGACCCAGTACTTC	CASSRSTSAETQYF	-	TRBV7-2	TRBJ2-5	once
TGTGCCAGCAGCTTACTTATAGCGGGAGGGCCCTTGAATGAGCAGTTCTTC	CASSLLIAGGPLNEQFF	TRBD2	TRBV7-9	TRBJ2-1	-
TGCGCCAGCAGCCAATCCGTCACCGGGACTAGCGGGCTTGGTGAGCAGTTCTTC	CASSQSVTGTSGLGEQFF	TRBD2	TRBV4-1	TRBJ2-1	-
TGTGCCAGCAGCGTCCCAAAGGGGGACAGGGGGGCCTTAGGAGGCTACACCTTC	CASSVPKGDRGALGGYTF	-	TRBV21-1	TRBJ1-2	-
TGTGCCAGCAGTGAAGCTCACAGGCCCTACGGGGAGCCCCAGCATTTT	CASSEAHRPYGEPQHF	-	TRBV6-1	TRBJ1-5	few
TGTGCCAGCAGCCATATATTAGACAATGAGCAGTTCTTC	CASSHILDNEQFF	-	TRBV5-4	TRBJ2-1	once
TGTGCCTGGAGAGGGACAGGGAATGAAAAACTGTTTTTT	CAWRGTGNEKLFF	TRBD1	TRBV30	TRBJ1-4	-
TGTGCCAGCAGCTGGACAGGATATCAGCCCCAGCATTTT	CASSWTGYQPQHF	TRBD1	TRBV7-2	TRBJ1-5	-